The T cell receptor beta chain described here comes from a study of immune characterization of retroperitoneal liposarcoma. Germline V gene sequence: CDR1 SGHNT, CDR2 YENEEA. The CDR3 has 15 amino acids. The table lists this clonotype with a few counts. TCRdb reanalysed the PCR reads using MiXCR and keeps one entry per CDR3 protein. Of fewer than 2,000 distinct CDR3 sequences in the sample, under 65% are singletons; the top ten hold about a tenth. Sequenced input: tumor tissue. The V call is TRBV11-3, the J call TRBJ2-5, with D possibly being TRBD1 or TRBD2 (5 bases each). The DNA end favors TRBJ2-1, so the J call may be wrong. The receptor's source is a male donor with retroperitoneal liposarcoma. CDR3 sequence: CASSPLGVLSYEQFF. For the CDR3, the DNA is TGTGCCAGCAGCCCCCTGGGGGTATTGAGCTACGAGCAGTTCTTC.